This T cell receptor beta chain appears in the sequencing data of a study of blood T cells in healthy people across ages. Study at large: Template switching caught about one barcoded beta molecule for each two T cells. Study-level findings and limits: Estimates of total diversity, which came from one million sequenced T cells, were considered to be underestimates. TCR beta diversity tracked closely with naive T cell percentage. Donor CMV status was unknown, possibly confounding expanded clonotype changes.

Germline V gene lookup returns CDR1 LGHNA and CDR2 YSLEER. Trimming removed 1 base at V and 0 bases at J, with 10 bases between. The CDR3 has 15 amino acids. The second PCR ran about 6 to 12 cycles with a sample-barcoded 5' primer and J-beta primers. Each CDR3 protein gets one entry after TCRdb re-called the 5' RACE reads with MiXCR. The table includes roughly 1.5 million distinct CDR3 sequences, less than 45% detected once. The table lists this clonotype with a few counts. Its matching antigen is unknown. This sequence was found in a woman aged 18-30 years in good health. The rearrangement links TRBV4-3 to TRBJ2-7; D call uncertain. Sequences were obtained from blood. The CDR3 DNA reads as TGCGCCAGCAGCCAAGGGATGAGAGCCTCCTACGAGCAGTACTTC. Amino acid sequence: CASSQGMRASYEQYF.